This T cell receptor beta chain was captured in a study of blood T cells in healthy people across ages. Study summary: Per two T cells, template switching captured roughly one barcoded beta molecule. Whole-study findings and limits: Naive T cell percentage strongly correlated with TCR beta diversity. Any conclusive comparison of naive versus antigen-experienced cells was prevented by using unsorted PBMCs. Donors of long life had a larger count of naive CD4+ cells and greater diversity than aged donors.

With regard to this clonotype: Its target is unknown.

It was with a sample-barcoded 5' primer and a J-beta primer mix that a second PCR of roughly 7 to 12 cycles was run. TCRdb reprocessed the 5' RACE reads with MiXCR, giving one entry per CDR3 protein. The sample records roughly 1,800,000 distinct CDR3 sequences, roughly 49% being singletons. Germline V lookup: CDR1 ENHRY, CDR2 SYGVKD. V shed 7 bases, J shed 6 bases, and the junction held 16 bases outside the gene matches. This CDR3 spans 18 amino acids. This sequence joins TRBV10-3 and TRBJ2-1; 12 bases are a match to TRBD2. This receptor was taken from a woman aged 40 to 49 in good health. Sequences were obtained from blood. CDR3 sequence (DNA): TGTGCCATCAACCAGACCCCCTCCCTGGGACTAGCGGGCAATGAGCAGTTCTTC. As protein: CAINQTPSLGLAGNEQFF.